A selection of T cell receptor beta chains follows, all from one sample in a study of T cells in Graves' hyperthyroidism and ophthalmopathy. TCRdb reanalysed the multiplex PCR reads using MiXCR and keeps one entry per CDR3 protein. The data hold 400,000 to 600,000 distinct CDR3 sequences, with around 20% observed a single time. Sequencing was performed on blood. Receptors originate from a young man with Graves' hyperthyroidism. Each CDR3 is given with its conserved first and last residue. The D gene is left open where the match is weak. For some rows the clone size is stated as once, few or many, or as a class when expanded; others skip it.

abundance: many; v_gene: TRBV30; j_gene: TRBJ1-1; d_gene: -; CDR3aa: CAWSGGTKAEAFF; CDR3nt: TGTGCCTGGAGTGGAGGGACAAAAGCTGAAGCTTTCTTT
abundance: many; v_gene: TRBV20-1; j_gene: TRBJ1-5; d_gene: -; CDR3aa: CSARDPQGYSNQPQHF; CDR3nt: TGCAGTGCTAGAGATCCCCAGGGTTATAGCAATCAGCCCCAGCATTTT
abundance: few; v_gene: TRBV30; j_gene: TRBJ1-1; d_gene: -; CDR3aa: CAWEPTGNTEAFF; CDR3nt: TGTGCCTGGGAGCCGACGGGGAACACTGAAGCTTTCTTT
abundance: -; v_gene: TRBV7-8; j_gene: TRBJ1-5; d_gene: TRBD1; CDR3aa: CASSLLMDRGGHQPQHF; CDR3nt: TGTGCCAGCAGCCTCTTAATGGACAGGGGAGGTCATCAGCCCCAGCATTTT
abundance: many; v_gene: TRBV12-3/TRBV12-4; j_gene: TRBJ1-5; d_gene: -; CDR3aa: CASSLAAGALSNQPQHF; CDR3nt: TGTGCCAGCAGTTTAGCGGCAGGGGCGCTGAGCAATCAGCCCCAGCATTTT
abundance: many; v_gene: TRBV30; j_gene: TRBJ1-5; d_gene: -; CDR3aa: CAWSWGPQQPQHF; CDR3nt: TGTGCCTGGAGTTGGGGGCCGCAACAGCCCCAGCATTTT
abundance: few; v_gene: TRBV19; j_gene: TRBJ1-5; d_gene: -; CDR3aa: CASSIGQSSNQPQHF; CDR3nt: TGTGCCAGTAGTATCGGGCAGAGTAGCAATCAGCCCCAGCATTTT
abundance: many; v_gene: TRBV27; j_gene: TRBJ2-7; d_gene: -; CDR3aa: CASSLIPVGYEQYF; CDR3nt: TGTGCCAGCAGTTTAATACCTGTCGGCTACGAGCAGTACTTC
abundance: many; v_gene: TRBV7-6; j_gene: TRBJ1-1; d_gene: -; CDR3aa: CASSHPPEAGRTEAFF; CDR3nt: TGTGCCAGCAGCCACCCCCCGGAGGCGGGTAGGACTGAAGCTTTCTTT
abundance: -; v_gene: TRBV12-3/TRBV12-4; j_gene: TRBJ2-5; d_gene: -; CDR3aa: CASSFTGLETQYF; CDR3nt: TGTGCCAGCAGTTTTACGGGGTTGGAGACCCAGTACTTC
abundance: many; v_gene: TRBV12-3/TRBV12-4; j_gene: TRBJ2-7; d_gene: TRBD1; CDR3aa: CASTATGTGTYEQYF; CDR3nt: TGTGCCAGCACCGCAACCGGGACAGGGACCTACGAGCAGTACTTC
abundance: few; v_gene: TRBV3-1; j_gene: TRBJ2-4; d_gene: -; CDR3aa: CASSPLGAGGPKNIQYF; CDR3nt: TGTGCCAGCAGCCCCCTGGGGGCAGGGGGGCCCAAAAACATTCAGTACTTC
abundance: many; v_gene: TRBV2; j_gene: TRBJ1-2; d_gene: -; CDR3aa: CASSATAYGYTF; CDR3nt: TGTGCCAGCAGTGCGACGGCCTATGGCTACACCTTC
abundance: few; v_gene: TRBV11-3; j_gene: TRBJ1-1; d_gene: -; CDR3aa: CASSFISTVDTKAFF; CDR3nt: TGTGCCAGCAGCTTCATATCGACAGTGGACACTAAAGCTTTCTTT
abundance: many; v_gene: TRBV7-9; j_gene: TRBJ1-2; d_gene: -; CDR3aa: CAVPQDGYTF; CDR3nt: TGTGCCGTTCCACAGGATGGCTACACCTTC
abundance: many; v_gene: TRBV6-1; j_gene: TRBJ2-7; d_gene: -; CDR3aa: CASRGGGNVYEQYF; CDR3nt: TGTGCCAGCAGGGGGGGCGGGAATGTCTACGAGCAGTACTTC
abundance: many; v_gene: TRBV24-1; j_gene: TRBJ2-5; d_gene: TRBD2; CDR3aa: CATSETSGGQETQYF; CDR3nt: TGTGCCACCAGTGAAACTAGCGGGGGCCAAGAGACCCAGTACTTC
abundance: few; v_gene: TRBV6-1; j_gene: TRBJ2-7; d_gene: TRBD2; CDR3aa: CASSERLAGAYEQYF; CDR3nt: TGTGCCAGCAGTGAACGACTAGCGGGGGCCTACGAGCAGTACTTC
abundance: -; v_gene: TRBV5-1; j_gene: TRBJ2-4; d_gene: -; CDR3aa: CASSSPTGAKNIQYF; CDR3nt: TGCGCCAGCAGCTCCCCCACAGGAGCCAAAAACATTCAGTACTTC
abundance: many; v_gene: TRBV6-5; j_gene: TRBJ1-1; d_gene: -; CDR3aa: CASSFGKANTEAFF; CDR3nt: TGTGCCAGCAGTTTCGGCAAAGCCAACACTGAAGCTTTCTTT
abundance: few; v_gene: TRBV6-1; j_gene: TRBJ2-7; d_gene: TRBD1; CDR3aa: CASRGLTGGDEQYF; CDR3nt: TGTGCCAGCAGGGGCCTGACAGGGGGGGACGAGCAGTACTTC
abundance: -; v_gene: TRBV20-1; j_gene: TRBJ1-5; d_gene: TRBD1; CDR3aa: CSARDRLGTGSNQPQHF; CDR3nt: TGCAGTGCTAGAGATCGCTTAGGGACAGGGAGCAATCAGCCCCAGCATTTT
abundance: many; v_gene: TRBV6-1; j_gene: TRBJ2-5; d_gene: -; CDR3aa: CASGKTILETQYF; CDR3nt: TGTGCCAGCGGAAAAACAATTTTAGAGACCCAGTACTTC
abundance: few; v_gene: TRBV20-1; j_gene: TRBJ1-2; d_gene: -; CDR3aa: CSARDGLSPSGYTF; CDR3nt: TGCAGTGCTAGAGATGGGCTGAGCCCCTCCGGCTACACCTTC
abundance: few; v_gene: TRBV12-3/TRBV12-4; j_gene: TRBJ1-5; d_gene: TRBD1; CDR3aa: CASSQGLQGDQPQHF; CDR3nt: TGTGCCAGCAGCCAAGGCCTTCAGGGGGATCAGCCCCAGCATTTT
abundance: many; v_gene: TRBV12-3/TRBV12-4; j_gene: TRBJ1-1; d_gene: -; CDR3aa: CASSPYRTEAFF; CDR3nt: TGTGCCAGCAGTCCTTATCGGACTGAAGCTTTCTTT
abundance: many; v_gene: TRBV7-9; j_gene: TRBJ2-2; d_gene: TRBD1; CDR3aa: CASSSHRGGELFF; CDR3nt: TGTGCCAGCAGCTCACACAGGGGCGGGGAGCTGTTTTTT
abundance: many; v_gene: TRBV28; j_gene: TRBJ2-2; d_gene: -; CDR3aa: CASSHRRGAGGTGELFF; CDR3nt: TGTGCCAGCAGTCACCGACGGGGGGCAGGGGGCACCGGGGAGCTGTTTTTT
abundance: many; v_gene: TRBV6-1; j_gene: TRBJ2-2; d_gene: -; CDR3aa: CASIPWGNGNTGELFF; CDR3nt: TGTGCCAGCATTCCTTGGGGGAATGGGAACACCGGGGAGCTGTTTTTT
abundance: many; v_gene: TRBV28; j_gene: TRBJ2-5; d_gene: -; CDR3aa: CASLGGKETQYF; CDR3nt: TGTGCCAGCCTGGGGGGAAAAGAGACCCAGTACTTC
abundance: many; v_gene: TRBV5-6; j_gene: TRBJ1-2; d_gene: -; CDR3aa: CASRGPLEGYTF; CDR3nt: TGTGCCAGCAGAGGACCGTTAGAGGGCTACACCTTC
abundance: few; v_gene: TRBV4-2; j_gene: TRBJ1-1; d_gene: TRBD1; CDR3aa: CASSQPDRVGTEAFF; CDR3nt: TGTGCCAGCAGCCAACCGGACAGGGTGGGGACTGAAGCTTTCTTT
abundance: many; v_gene: TRBV12-3/TRBV12-4; j_gene: TRBJ1-2; d_gene: TRBD1; CDR3aa: CASRNRGWNYGYTF; CDR3nt: TGTGCCAGCAGAAACAGGGGGTGGAACTATGGCTACACCTTC
abundance: many; v_gene: TRBV6-1; j_gene: TRBJ2-2; d_gene: TRBD2; CDR3aa: CASSVSSGGAGELFF; CDR3nt: TGTGCCAGCAGTGTTTCTAGCGGGGGGGCCGGGGAGCTGTTTTTT
abundance: many; v_gene: TRBV3-1; j_gene: TRBJ2-5; d_gene: TRBD2; CDR3aa: CASSQTSGTKTQYF; CDR3nt: TGTGCCAGCAGCCAAACTAGCGGGACAAAGACCCAGTACTTC
abundance: many; v_gene: TRBV6-2/TRBV6-3; j_gene: TRBJ1-1; d_gene: TRBD1; CDR3aa: CASSYRTGGLSEMNTEAFF; CDR3nt: TGTGCCAGCAGTTACCGGACAGGGGGCCTGTCTGAGATGAACACTGAAGCTTTCTTT
abundance: -; v_gene: TRBV6-2/TRBV6-3; j_gene: TRBJ2-7; d_gene: TRBD1; CDR3aa: CASSTLDRASEEQYF; CDR3nt: TGTGCCAGCAGTACCCTGGACAGGGCAAGTGAGGAGCAGTACTTC
abundance: -; v_gene: TRBV5-6; j_gene: TRBJ1-2; d_gene: TRBD1; CDR3aa: CASSFRDREGGYTF; CDR3nt: TGTGCCAGCAGCTTCCGGGACAGAGAAGGGGGCTACACCTTC
abundance: -; v_gene: TRBV6-1; j_gene: TRBJ1-2; d_gene: TRBD1; CDR3aa: CASSELIRGPPNYGYTF; CDR3nt: TGTGCCAGCAGTGAACTCATCAGGGGGCCCCCTAACTATGGCTACACCTTC
abundance: many; v_gene: TRBV6-1; j_gene: TRBJ1-2; d_gene: -; CDR3aa: CASSEVGQGGYGYTF; CDR3nt: TGTGCCAGCAGTGAAGTGGGTCAGGGAGGCTATGGCTACACCTTC